This T cell receptor (beta chain) was found in a study of cytomegalovirus exposure and HLA in healthy donors. Findings of the study overall: It was found in a later analysis that first-cohort TCR clusters tended to co-occur in the 120 validation repertoires.

Profiling relied on immunoSEQ multiplex PCR, and the TCRdb table lists in-frame clones only, not all of them. Here the sample spans approximately 120,000 clones, roughly nine tenths being singletons. This CDR3 spans 13 amino acids. CDR1 MDHEN and CDR2 SYDVKM come from the germline V gene. Germline trimming cut 8 bases from V and 8 bases from J; bases unmatched to any gene: 11. This clone appeared once. Its target is not known. This clonotype originated in a woman in her late teens or twenties in good health and CMV-seronegative. This sequence joins TRBV28 and TRBJ1-2, with 7 bases identical to TRBD1. Sequenced input: PBMCs. CDR3: CASESQGEKGYTF. CDR3 bases: TGTGCCAGCGAGAGCCAGGGGGAAAAGGGCTACACCTTC.